This T cell receptor (beta chain) appears in the sequencing data of a study of cytomegalovirus exposure and HLA in healthy donors. This clone occurred once. TCRdb keeps only in-frame clones here, not all; method: immunoSEQ multiplex PCR. In the table there are 150,000 to 200,000 clones, about 88% of which are singletons. Separation from the approximately 660-subject first cohort characterized the approximately 120-subject validation cohort, to which the donors belonged. The V gene's germline CDR1 is GTSNPN and CDR2 SVGIG (reference sequence). After removal of 5 bases from V and 7 bases from J, the junction contained 14 bases not matched to a gene. The CDR3 is made up of 15 amino acids.

The sample was PBMCs. This chain joins TRBV30 and TRBJ1-5; 7 bases fit TRBD1. The receptor was isolated from a man younger than 35 in good health and CMV-seronegative. CDR3: CAWGDRAGSLQPQHF. In DNA form, the CDR3 reads TGTGCCTGGGGAGACAGGGCCGGGTCATTACAGCCCCAGCATTTT.